This TCR beta chain was identified during a study of blood T cell repertoires in COVID-19. Study information: Some COVID-19 samples were acute and others convalescent; all came from the United States, Italy and Spain. In each case, the material was cDNA or gDNA derived from T cells, B-cell-depleted T cells, or PBMCs.

CDR1 and CDR2 from the germline V gene are MGHDK and SYGVNS. With 5 bases clipped from V and 5 bases from J, the junction kept 7 bases outside the gene matches. The CDR3 spans 15 residues. Using immunoSEQ multiplex PCR, the repertoire was profiled, and TCRdb retains in-frame clones only, with some absent. This table holds about 150,000 clones, roughly 88% found once. This TCR came from a man in his fifties or sixties with active or convalescent COVID-19. Material: peripheral blood. The rearrangement joins TRBV25-1 to TRBJ2-3; 10 bases agree with TRBD2. The DNA of the CDR3 is TGTGCCAGCAGTCCCTCCCTAGCGGGAGTAGATACGCAGTATTTT. Residues: CASSPSLAGVDTQYF.